Listed below are T cell receptor beta chains from one sample, sequenced in a study of vaccination and CD4 T cells after COVID-19. TCRdb re-analysed the PCR reads in MiXCR, keeping a single row per CDR3 protein. This sample yields 25,000 to 30,000 distinct CDR3 sequences, of which roughly 51% are seen a single time; around 5.5% belongs to the top ten. Sequencing used CD4+ T cells from blood, obtained about 7 months after SARS-CoV-2 vaccination. Receptor source: a human donor who had recovered from COVID-19. CDR3s include the opening cysteine and the closing phenylalanine or tryptophan. A D gene is named only where the DNA matches it firmly. Not all rows give a size; the values are once, few, many and, for expanded clones, a class.

len	abundance	d_gene	v_gene	j_gene	CDR3aa	CDR3nt
16	-	TRBD2	TRBV19	TRBJ2-3	CASSTSTSGRTYTQYF	TGTGCCAGTAGTACCTCGACTAGCGGGAGAACCTATACGCAGTATTTT
15	few	-	TRBV7-6	TRBJ2-1	CASSLAPGAANEQFF	TGTGCCAGCAGCTTAGCTCCGGGAGCGGCAAATGAGCAGTTCTTC
20	-	TRBD2	TRBV20-1	TRBJ2-5	CSARESAGSWASGFQETQYF	TGCAGTGCTAGGGAGTCGGCAGGGAGTTGGGCTAGCGGTTTCCAAGAGACCCAGTACTTC
17	-	-	TRBV7-2	TRBJ2-1	CASSLLEGTSSYNEQFF	TGTGCCAGCAGCCTCCTGGAGGGGACAAGCTCCTACAATGAGCAGTTCTTC
14	-	TRBD2	TRBV19	TRBJ2-2	CASNNGGGTGELFF	TGTGCCAGTAATAATGGGGGGGGCACCGGGGAGCTGTTTTTT
12	-	-	TRBV20-1	TRBJ2-7	CSASSRGYQQYF	TGCAGTGCTAGTTCCAGGGGTTACCAGCAGTACTTC
13	-	TRBD1	TRBV27	TRBJ1-1	CASSWGQGTEAFF	TGTGCCAGCAGTTGGGGACAGGGCACTGAAGCTTTCTTT
15	few	-	TRBV2	TRBJ2-7	CASTSPPSGEYEQYF	TGTGCCAGCACCAGCCCCCCCTCCGGGGAGTACGAGCAGTACTTC
15	few	-	TRBV27	TRBJ2-3	CASSPTGTWADTQYF	TGTGCCAGCAGTCCCACCGGGACATGGGCAGATACGCAGTATTTT
12	once	-	TRBV6-5	TRBJ1-1	CASSYAGEEAFF	TGTGCCAGCAGCTACGCCGGGGAAGAAGCTTTCTTT
16	-	-	TRBV28	TRBJ1-5	CASSFKGPTSNQPQHF	TGTGCCAGCAGTTTTAAGGGGCCGACTAGCAATCAGCCCCAGCATTTT
14	-	-	TRBV7-9	TRBJ2-7	CASSLGGSGNEQYF	TGTGCCAGCAGCTTAGGGGGTTCTGGGAACGAGCAGTACTTC
12	-	TRBD2	TRBV10-3	TRBJ2-7	CAIKAGGYEQYF	TGTGCCATCAAAGCGGGAGGGTACGAGCAGTACTTC
15	once	TRBD1	TRBV30	TRBJ1-5	CAWSPPGQSYQPQHF	TGTGCCTGGAGTCCCCCGGGACAGAGTTATCAGCCCCAGCATTTT
14	-	-	TRBV6-5	TRBJ2-3	CASSYTSVANTQYF	TGTGCCAGCAGTTACACATCGGTAGCAAATACGCAGTATTTT
14	-	-	TRBV20-1	TRBJ2-1	CSARIFWEENEQFF	TGCAGTGCTAGGATCTTTTGGGAGGAGAATGAGCAGTTCTTC
16	-	-	TRBV4-1	TRBJ1-6	CASSQEPSSYNSPLHF	TGCGCCAGCAGCCAAGAACCGAGCTCCTATAATTCACCCCTCCACTTT
15	once	-	TRBV19	TRBJ1-5	CASSWTVTSNQPQHF	TGTGCCAGTAGTTGGACAGTTACTAGCAATCAGCCCCAGCATTTT
15	-	-	TRBV15	TRBJ1-5	CATSRDPGVNQPQHF	TGTGCCACCAGCAGAGATCCGGGGGTCAATCAGCCCCAGCATTTT
13	few	-	TRBV7-2	TRBJ2-1	CASSPTEYNEQFF	TGTGCCAGCAGCCCGACGGAATACAATGAGCAGTTCTTC
14	few	TRBD2	TRBV20-1	TRBJ2-3	CSASPGLATDTQYF	TGCAGTGCTAGCCCGGGACTAGCTACAGATACGCAGTATTTT
15	-	TRBD1	TRBV6-4	TRBJ2-2	CASSARQGDTGELFF	TGTGCCAGCAGTGCACGACAGGGGGACACCGGGGAGCTGTTTTTT
18	-	TRBD1	TRBV20-1	TRBJ2-7	CSAVKPPDRGRRSYEQYF	TGCAGTGCCGTGAAACCTCCAGACAGGGGCCGTCGGAGCTACGAGCAGTACTTC
13	few	-	TRBV27	TRBJ1-2	CASSLHGNYGYTF	TGTGCCAGCAGTCTACATGGCAACTATGGCTACACCTTC
15	once	TRBD2	TRBV7-9	TRBJ2-3	CASSPTSASTDTQYF	TGTGCCAGCAGCCCCACTAGCGCTAGCACAGATACGCAGTATTTT
16	-	TRBD1	TRBV4-3	TRBJ2-5	CASRPGQGASQETQYF	TGCGCCAGCCGACCGGGACAGGGGGCTTCCCAAGAGACCCAGTACTTC
14	-	-	TRBV15	TRBJ1-1	CATRTGGGNTEAFF	TGTGCCACCAGGACTGGGGGGGGAAACACTGAAGCTTTCTTT
17	large	TRBD2	TRBV4-1	TRBJ2-2	CASSQASGRASTGELFF	TGCGCCAGCAGCCAAGCTAGCGGGAGGGCCTCCACCGGGGAGCTGTTTTTT
14	few	-	TRBV20-1	TRBJ2-7	CSASSTGQKYEQYF	TGCAGTGCTAGTTCCACGGGACAAAAGTACGAGCAGTACTTC
11	-	-	TRBV6-5	TRBJ2-2	CASSSGGELFF	TGTGCCAGCAGTTCGGGAGGGGAGCTGTTTTTT
17	once	-	TRBV6-1	TRBJ1-2	CASQGRTPGHKNYGYTF	TGTGCCAGCCAGGGGAGGACCCCGGGACACAAGAACTATGGCTACACCTTC
13	-	-	TRBV24-1	TRBJ2-2	CATSRLGAGELFF	TGTGCCACCAGCCGACTAGGCGCCGGGGAGCTGTTTTTT
16	-	TRBD2	TRBV28	TRBJ2-1	CASITASGSSYNEQFF	TGTGCCAGCATTACAGCTAGCGGGTCCTCCTACAATGAGCAGTTCTTC
16	-	TRBD2	TRBV27	TRBJ2-3	CASSSLLAGAADTQYF	TGTGCCAGCAGTTCCTTACTAGCGGGAGCTGCAGATACGCAGTATTTT
10	few	TRBD1	TRBV20-1	TRBJ1-1	CSADRIEAFF	TGCAGTGCGGACAGGATTGAAGCTTTCTTT
16	-	TRBD1	TRBV7-2	TRBJ1-6	CASSLGGTGSDSPLHF	TGTGCCAGCAGCTTAGGAGGGACAGGGAGTGATTCACCCCTCCACTTT
14	-	TRBD1	TRBV5-1	TRBJ2-7	CASSSTGGVGEQYF	TGCGCCAGCAGCTCCACAGGGGGCGTAGGCGAGCAGTACTTC
18	-	TRBD2	TRBV6-1	TRBJ2-7	CASRPRASGPRVVHEQYF	TGTGCCAGCAGGCCCCGGGCTAGCGGTCCACGAGTCGTCCACGAGCAGTACTTC
15	-	-	TRBV20-1	TRBJ1-6	CSARGLEAINSPLHF	TGCAGTGCTAGAGGTTTGGAGGCTATCAATTCACCCCTCCACTTT
14	-	-	TRBV30	TRBJ1-1	CAWSMVDLNTEAFF	TGTGCCTGGAGTATGGTAGATCTCAACACTGAAGCTTTCTTT
15	-	-	TRBV28	TRBJ1-6	CASSLGSSYNSPLHF	TGTGCCAGCAGTTTGGGGAGCTCCTATAATTCACCCCTCCACTTT
14	-	TRBD2	TRBV28	TRBJ2-1	CASSLSGRDNEQFF	TGTGCCAGCAGTTTAAGCGGGAGGGACAATGAGCAGTTCTTC
15	-	-	TRBV11-3	TRBJ1-1	CASSLDWAGEPEAFF	TGTGCCAGCAGCTTAGATTGGGCAGGGGAGCCTGAAGCTTTCTTT
17	-	TRBD2	TRBV28	TRBJ2-3	CASSLYAGGQITDTQYF	TGTGCCAGCAGTTTATACGCGGGGGGGCAGATCACAGATACGCAGTATTTT
14	-	-	TRBV6-1	TRBJ2-3	CASKGGGRTDTQYF	TGTGCCAGCAAGGGGGGAGGCCGCACAGATACGCAGTATTTT
11	-	-	TRBV20-1	TRBJ2-1	CSANRNNEQFF	TGCAGTGCCAATCGTAACAATGAGCAGTTCTTC
14	-	-	TRBV10-3	TRBJ1-5	CAISEWGAYQPQHF	TGTGCCATCAGTGAGTGGGGGGCATATCAGCCCCAGCATTTT
17	-	-	TRBV18	TRBJ2-5	CASSPRSAGVPLGGQYF	TGTGCCAGCTCACCTCGTTCCGCGGGGGTGCCCTTAGGGGGCCAGTACTTC
18	-	-	TRBV20-1	TRBJ1-2	CSARDLQGLPPANYGYTF	TGCAGTGCTAGAGATTTGCAAGGCCTCCCCCCGGCTAACTATGGCTACACCTTC
12	-	-	TRBV28	TRBJ2-7	CASSPNSYEQYF	TGTGCCAGCAGTCCCAATTCCTACGAGCAGTACTTC